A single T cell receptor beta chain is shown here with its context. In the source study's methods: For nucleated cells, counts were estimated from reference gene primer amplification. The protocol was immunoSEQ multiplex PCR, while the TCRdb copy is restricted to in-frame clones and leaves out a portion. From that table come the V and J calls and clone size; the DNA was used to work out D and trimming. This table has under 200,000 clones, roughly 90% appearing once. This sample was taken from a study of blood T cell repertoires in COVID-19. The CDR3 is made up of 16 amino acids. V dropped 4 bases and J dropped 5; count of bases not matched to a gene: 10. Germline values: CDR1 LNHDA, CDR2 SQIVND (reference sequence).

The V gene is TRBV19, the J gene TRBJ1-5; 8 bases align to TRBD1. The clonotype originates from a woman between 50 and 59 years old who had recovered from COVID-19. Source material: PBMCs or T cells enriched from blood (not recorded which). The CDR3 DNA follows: TGTGCCAGTAGTACCTTTCAGGGGGCTCTATATCAGCCCCAGCATTTT. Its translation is CASSTFQGALYQPQHF.